What follows are 21 T cell receptor beta chains derived from one specimen sequenced in a study of blood T cell repertoires in COVID-19. Using immunoSEQ multiplex PCR, the repertoire was profiled, and TCRdb retains in-frame clones only, with some absent. The table includes 150,000 to 160,000 clones, about 90% detected once. The sample comprised peripheral blood. All receptors come from a middle-aged man with acute or convalescent COVID-19.

The rearrangement links TRBV2 to TRBJ2-5; D remains unclear. CDR3 length equals 14 residues. Germline CDR1 reads SNHLY; CDR2 reads FYNNEI. The V end was cut by 4 bases, the J end by 1 base, with 10 bases between. The CDR3 bases are TGTGCCAGCAGTGTCAGTCCAATCCAAGAGACCCAGTACTTC. It encodes CASSVSPIQETQYF. The full variable domain, rest sourced from reference TRBV2 and TRBJ2-5, is EPEVTQTPSHQVTQMGQEVILRCVPISNHLYFYWYRQILGQKVEFLVSFYNNEISEKSEIFDDQFSVERPDGSNFTLKIRSTKLEDSAMYFCASSVSPIQETQYFGPGTRLLVL.

The V gene is TRBV24-1, the J gene TRBJ1-5; 9 nucleotides line up with TRBD1. The CDR3 length is 15 residues. With 4 bases clipped from V and 2 bases from J, the junction kept 2 bases outside the gene matches. Germline V CDR1 and CDR2: KGHDR, SFDVKD. CDR3 region: CATSEGQGRNQPQHF. The CDR3 nucleotides are TGTGCCACCAGTGAGGGACAGGGCCGCAATCAGCCCCAGCATTTT.

V is TRBV5-1 and J is TRBJ2-2; 8 bases are shared with TRBD2. The length of the CDR3 is 15 residues. With V trimmed by 3 bases and J by 2 bases, 3 bases remained unmatched. CDR1 is SGHRS, CDR2 YFSETQ, per germline. The CDR3 is CASSWVAGNTGELFF. The CDR3 DNA follows: TGCGCCAGCAGCTGGGTAGCGGGAAACACCGGGGAGCTGTTTTTT. Looking up the rest from reference TRBV5-1 and TRBJ2-2 gives the full variable domain: KAGVTQTPRYLIKTRGQQVTLSCSPISGHRSVSWYQQTPGQGLQFLFEYFSETQRNKGNFPGRFSGRQFSNSRSEMNVSTLELGDSALYLCASSWVAGNTGELFFGEGSRLTVL.

The chain has TRBV19 and TRBJ1-3; 7 nucleotides line up with TRBD1. V shed 2 bases and J 5 bases; nucleotides not matched to a gene: 9. The germline CDR1 and CDR2 sequences are LNHDA and SQIVND (reference sequence). This CDR3 contains 16 residues. CDR3: CASSILETGRRNTIYF. The CDR3 DNA follows: TGTGCCAGTAGTATACTGGAGACAGGGAGGAGAAACACCATATATTTT.

The genes are TRBV7-3 and TRBJ2-1; D might be TRBD1 (6 bases). The length of the CDR3 is 17 residues. The V end was cut by 0 bases, the J end by 0 bases, with 12 bases between. Germline V gene sequence: CDR1 SGHTA, CDR2 FQGTGA. CDR3 residues: CASSLTVQGSSYNEQFF. The CDR3 nucleotides are TGTGCCAGCAGCTTAACGGTTCAGGGGAGCTCCTACAATGAGCAGTTCTTC.

CDR3: CASSPQGSEKLFF. CDR3 in DNA: TGTGCCAGCAGCCCACAGGGGAGTGAAAAACTGTTTTTT. The chain uses TRBV5-4 and TRBJ1-4; 7 bases match TRBD1. CDR1 is SGHNT and CDR2 is YYREEE in the germline V gene (reference sequence). This CDR3 has 13 amino acids. The J segment lost 7 bases and the V segment lost 4 bases, leaving 4 bases of the junction unmatched.

The chain uses TRBV27 and TRBJ1-5; D unresolved. The CDR3 has 13 amino acids. CDR1 and CDR2 (germline): MNHEY, SMNVEV (reference sequence). With 4 bases removed from V and 3 bases from J, the gap between germline ends came to 7 bases. The CDR3: CASSYRYNQPQHF. For the CDR3, the DNA is TGTGCCAGCAGTTACAGATACAATCAGCCCCAGCATTTT.

The V and J genes are TRBV3-1 (or the pseudogene TRBV3-2) and TRBJ2-3, with 8 nucleotides matching TRBD1. CDR3 size: 13 residues. Germline V lookup: CDR1 LGHDT, CDR2 YNNKEL (reference sequence). Trimming at V came to 5 bases and at J to 5 bases, leaving 3 bases not matched to a gene. CDR3 region: CASSITGGDTQYF. CDR3 bases: TGTGCCAGCAGCATAACAGGGGGAGATACGCAGTATTTT.

The CDR3 DNA reads TGTGCCAGCACGAGGGAAGGGGGCAGTAATCAGCCCCAGCATTTT. This sequence encodes CASTREGGSNQPQHF. J is TRBJ1-5 and V is TRBV2; 7 bases align to TRBD1. Germline assignment: CDR1 SNHLY and CDR2 FYNNEI. The CDR3 is 15 residues long. With V trimmed by 7 bases and J by 4 bases, 10 bases remained unmatched.

This chain connects TRBV6-2 or TRBV6-3 to TRBJ2-2; 8 positions match TRBD1. Germline CDR1 MNHEY, CDR2 SVGEGT. The V gene end was trimmed by 2 bases and the J gene end by 1 base; junction bases not matched to a gene: 6. This CDR3 spans 17 amino acids. The CDR3, as DNA: TGTGCCAGCAGTTACGGCCCGGGACAGGTGAACACCGGGGAGCTGTTTTTT. Translating gives CASSYGPGQVNTGELFF.

V usage is TRBV7-2 and J usage is TRBJ2-1; 9 bases map to TRBD1. CDR1 is SGHTA and CDR2 is FQGNSA in the germline V gene. V gave up 5 bases and J gave up 9 bases; unmatched junction bases: 8. This CDR3 region has 14 residues. CDR3 residues: CASSLLSDRGEQFF. The CDR3 DNA reads as TGTGCCAGCAGCCTACTGTCGGACAGGGGTGAGCAGTTCTTC.

The V gene is TRBV7-9, the J gene TRBJ1-6, with TRBD1 matching 10 bases. The CDR3 loop spans 15 amino acids. Per germline, CDR1 SEHNR and CDR2 FQNEAQ (reference sequence). The ends lost 5 bases at V and 10 bases at J; junction bases unmatched: 8. CDR3 DNA sequence: TGTGCCAGCAGCCCTGCGGGACAGGGGATATCACCCCTCCACTTT. It translates to CASSPAGQGISPLHF.

The chain is built from TRBV4-2 and TRBJ1-4; D unresolved. The CDR3 sequence is 13 residues long. V was shortened by 0 bases and J by 9 bases, with 8 bases between the two germline ends. CDR1 is LGHNA, CDR2 YNFKEQ, per germline. The CDR3 sequence is CASSQDAVQKLFF. Written as DNA, the CDR3 is TGTGCCAGCAGCCAAGATGCGGTCCAAAAACTGTTTTTT.

The chain joins TRBV4-3 to TRBJ2-3; TRBD2 aligns across 10 bases. From germline, CDR1 is LGHNA and CDR2 YSLEER. J was trimmed by 8 bases and V by 0 bases; bases with no gene match: 5. This CDR3 is 15 amino acids long. The CDR3 loop is CASSQDSGGVGTQYF. The CDR3 nucleotides read TGCGCCAGCAGCCAAGACAGCGGGGGGGTGGGTACGCAGTATTTT.

The chain employs TRBV10-3 and TRBJ2-1; the D gene is possibly TRBD1 (5 bases). V lost 9 bases, J lost 7 bases, and 16 bases lay in between. Germline values: CDR1 ENHRY, CDR2 SYGVKD. The CDR3 is made up of 13 amino acids. CDR3 sequence reads: CAIRGTEINEQFF. The CDR3 DNA sequence: TGTGCCATAAGGGGCACGGAGATTAATGAGCAGTTCTTC.

DNA for the CDR3: TGTGCCAGTAGCACGTCTGCGGGGGTTGGCTACACCTTC. Amino acids: CASSTSAGVGYTF. V is TRBV19 and J is TRBJ1-2, with D maybe TRBD1 (5 bases). Trimming took 6 bases from V and 7 from J, leaving 15 bases between them. The CDR3 contains 13 residues. Germline V lookup: CDR1 LNHDA, CDR2 SQIVND (reference sequence).

This clone was seen only once. The V gene is TRBV28, the J gene TRBJ2-3; the D gene is possibly TRBD2 (6 bases). The CDR3 has 11 residues. Germline-derived CDR1 and CDR2 are MDHEN and SYDVKM. Trimming left V 8 bases short and J 7 bases short, with 10 bases between. CDR3: CASQGRNTQYF. The CDR3 DNA reads TGTGCCAGCCAAGGGAGGAATACGCAGTATTTT.

The chain has TRBV10-3 and TRBJ2-2; 8 nucleotides line up with TRBD1. Trimming at V came to 9 bases and at J to 1 base, leaving 13 bases not matched to a gene. In germline, CDR1 is ENHRY, CDR2 SYGVKD. The CDR3 is 17 amino acids. CDR3 sequence: CAIPRTGSGENTGELFF. For the CDR3, the DNA is TGTGCCATTCCGCGGACAGGGAGTGGGGAGAACACCGGGGAGCTGTTTTTT.

This chain links TRBV19 with TRBJ2-5; D might be TRBD2 (6 bases). Trimming stripped 5 bases from V and 5 bases from J, with 18 bases between. CDR1 LNHDA and CDR2 SQIVND come from the germline V gene (reference sequence). The CDR3 has 15 amino acids. The CDR3 sequence: CASSVRDLGGETQYF. CDR3 in DNA: TGTGCCAGTAGTGTCCGGGACCTAGGAGGGGAGACCCAGTACTTC.

The chain combines TRBV30 with TRBJ2-2, with 8 positions matching TRBD2. V dropped 0 bases and J dropped 1; count of bases not matched to a gene: 10. Germline values: CDR1 GTSNPN, CDR2 SVGIG (reference sequence). This CDR3 is 18 amino acids long. In nucleotides, the CDR3 is TGTGCCTGGAGTGTAATGGGCCGGCGGGGGGTGAACACCGGGGAGCTGTTTTTT. Protein sequence: CAWSVMGRRGVNTGELFF.

This sequence joins TRBV11-2 and TRBJ2-2; D may be TRBD2 (6 bases). Germline V gene lookup returns CDR1 SGHAT and CDR2 FQNNGV. CDR3 size: 18 residues. V shed 2 bases and J shed 1 base, with 17 bases lying between them. The DNA of the CDR3 is TGTGCCAGCAGCTTATGGGGCACCGGGGGAGGGAACACCGGGGAGCTGTTTTTT. It codes for CASSLWGTGGGNTGELFF. The full variable domain, in which reference TRBV11-2 and TRBJ2-2 provide the parts outside the CDR3, is EAGVAQSPRYKIIEKRQSVAFWCNPISGHATLYWYQQILGQGPKLLIQFQNNGVVDDSQLPKDRFSAERLKGVDSTLKIQPAKLEDSAVYLCASSLWGTGGGNTGELFFGEGSRLTVL.